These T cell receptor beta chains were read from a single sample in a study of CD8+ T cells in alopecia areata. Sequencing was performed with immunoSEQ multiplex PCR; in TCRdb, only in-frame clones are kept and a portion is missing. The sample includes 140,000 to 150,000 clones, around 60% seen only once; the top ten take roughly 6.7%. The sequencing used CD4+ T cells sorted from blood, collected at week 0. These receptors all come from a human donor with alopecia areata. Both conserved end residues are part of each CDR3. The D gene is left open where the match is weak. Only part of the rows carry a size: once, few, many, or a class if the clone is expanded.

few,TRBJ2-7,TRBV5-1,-,CASSMAGPQSEQYF,TGCGCCAGCAGTATGGCGGGGCCCCAAAGCGAGCAGTACTTC
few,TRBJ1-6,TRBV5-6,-,CASSLEGSPLHF,TGTGCCAGCAGCTTAGAGGGATCACCCCTCCACTTT
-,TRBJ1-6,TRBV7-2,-,CASSPSRGRNSPLHF,TGTGCCAGCAGCCCGAGCAGAGGAAGAAATTCACCCCTCCACTTT
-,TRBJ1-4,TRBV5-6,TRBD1,CASSSSGGTEKLFF,TGTGCCAGCAGCTCCTCAGGGGGCACTGAAAAACTGTTTTTT
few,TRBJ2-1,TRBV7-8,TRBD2,CASLSGGVTDEQFF,TGTGCCAGCTTAAGTGGGGGGGTTACGGATGAGCAGTTCTTC
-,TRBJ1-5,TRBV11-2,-,CASSLGSPSNQPQHF,TGTGCCAGCAGCTTAGGTAGTCCTAGCAATCAGCCCCAGCATTTT
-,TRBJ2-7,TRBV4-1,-,CASSLLGGRDYEQYF,TGCGCCAGCAGCCTCCTGGGGGGGCGGGATTACGAGCAGTACTTC
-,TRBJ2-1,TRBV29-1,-,CSAREGPHEQFF,TGCAGCGCCCGGGAAGGGCCCCATGAGCAGTTCTTC
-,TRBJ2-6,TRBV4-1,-,CASSQPGRSSGANVLTF,TGCGCCAGCAGCCAACCGGGACGGAGCTCTGGGGCCAACGTCCTGACTTTC
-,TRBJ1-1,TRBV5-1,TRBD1,CASSTTGGHTEAFF,TGCGCCAGCAGTACAACAGGGGGGCACACTGAAGCTTTCTTT
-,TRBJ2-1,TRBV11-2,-,CASSIQVDNEQFF,TGTGCCAGCAGCATCCAAGTCGACAATGAGCAGTTCTTC
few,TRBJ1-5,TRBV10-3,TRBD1,CAISRTGGSNQPQHF,TGTGCCATCAGTCGGACAGGGGGTAGCAATCAGCCCCAGCATTTT
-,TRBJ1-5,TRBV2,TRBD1,CASSGQGAGNQPQHF,TGTGCCAGCAGCGGACAGGGGGCAGGCAATCAGCCCCAGCATTTT
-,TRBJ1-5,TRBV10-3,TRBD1,CAISESGTGAKAQHF,TGTGCCATCAGTGAGTCCGGGACAGGTGCCAAAGCCCAGCATTTT
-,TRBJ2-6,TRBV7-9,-,CASSPRGYSGANVLTF,TGTGCCAGCAGCCCGCGAGGCTATTCTGGGGCCAACGTCCTGACTTTC
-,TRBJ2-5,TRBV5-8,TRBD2,CASSWGLAGFQETQYF,TGTGCCAGCAGCTGGGGACTAGCGGGTTTCCAAGAGACCCAGTACTTC
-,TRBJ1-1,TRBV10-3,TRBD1,CAISDPDRGETEAFF,TGTGCCATCAGTGATCCCGACAGGGGGGAGACTGAAGCTTTCTTT
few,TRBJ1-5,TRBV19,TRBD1,CASRQPGQGAVQPQHF,TGTGCCAGTAGGCAACCGGGACAGGGGGCCGTTCAGCCCCAGCATTTT
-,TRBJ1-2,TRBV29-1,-,CSVGYSAAGSYGYTF,TGCAGCGTTGGATACAGCGCGGCAGGGAGTTATGGCTACACCTTC
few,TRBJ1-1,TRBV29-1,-,CSAREGTEAFF,TGCAGCGCACGAGAAGGCACTGAAGCTTTCTTT
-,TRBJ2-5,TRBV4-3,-,CASSLSPRVTETQYF,TGCGCCAGCAGCCTTTCCCCCAGGGTTACCGAGACCCAGTACTTC
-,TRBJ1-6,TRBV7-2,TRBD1,CASRLSTGGGRSPLHF,TGTGCCAGCAGGCTATCAACAGGGGGCGGGCGTTCACCCCTCCACTTT
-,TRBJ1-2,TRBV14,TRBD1,CASSTRDREIYGYTF,TGTGCCAGCAGCACCCGGGACAGGGAGATCTATGGCTACACCTTC
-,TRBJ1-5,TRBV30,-,CAWSGGTLNQPQHF,TGTGCCTGGAGTGGCGGGACACTGAATCAGCCCCAGCATTTT
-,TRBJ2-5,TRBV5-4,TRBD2,CASSLGSSGGETQYF,TGTGCCAGCAGCTTGGGGTCTAGCGGGGGGGAGACCCAGTACTTC
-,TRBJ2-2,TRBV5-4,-,CASSWGAQNTGELFF,TGTGCCAGCAGCTGGGGGGCCCAGAACACCGGGGAGCTGTTTTTT
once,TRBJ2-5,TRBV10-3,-,CAISESPGETQYF,TGTGCCATCAGTGAGTCACCGGGGGAGACCCAGTACTTC
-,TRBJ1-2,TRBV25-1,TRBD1,CASSERTGGDGYTF,TGTGCCAGCAGTGAACGGACAGGGGGCGACGGCTACACCTTC
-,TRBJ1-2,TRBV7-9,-,CASSLQAGTPYGYTF,TGTGCCAGCAGCTTACAGGCCGGGACACCCTATGGCTACACCTTC
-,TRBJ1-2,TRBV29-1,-,CSVRDTLSYGYTF,TGCAGCGTCCGGGACACGCTCTCCTATGGCTACACCTTC
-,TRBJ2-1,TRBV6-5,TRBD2,CASCLAGGPGFEQFF,TGTGCCAGCTGTCTAGCGGGGGGGCCGGGTTTTGAGCAGTTCTTC
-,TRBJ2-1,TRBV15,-,CATSRRDRGEQFF,TGTGCCACCAGCAGGCGGGATCGAGGAGAGCAGTTCTTC
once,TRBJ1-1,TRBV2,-,CARGREETEAFF,TGTGCCCGTGGACGGGAGGAGACTGAAGCTTTCTTT
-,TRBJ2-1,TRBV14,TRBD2,CASSQEQLAGAQFF,TGTGCCAGCAGCCAAGAACAACTAGCGGGCGCTCAGTTCTTC
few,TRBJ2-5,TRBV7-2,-,CASSQITTSRETQYF,TGTGCCAGCAGCCAAATAACGACTAGTAGAGAGACCCAGTACTTC
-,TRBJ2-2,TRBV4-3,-,CASSQDLIGGAGELFF,TGCGCCAGCAGCCAAGATCTTATAGGCGGGGCCGGGGAGCTGTTTTTT
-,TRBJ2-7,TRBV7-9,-,CASSPLGNEQYF,TGTGCCAGCAGCCCCCTAGGGAACGAGCAGTACTTC
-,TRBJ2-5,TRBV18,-,CASSPSTYLTQETQYF,TGTGCCAGCTCACCAAGTACCTACCTAACCCAAGAGACCCAGTACTTC
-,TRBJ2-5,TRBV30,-,CALAGGSGTQYF,TGTGCCCTGGCTGGGGGGAGCGGGACCCAGTACTTC
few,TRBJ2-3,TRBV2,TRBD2,CAVTPGLAGGRRYF,TGTGCCGTTACACCGGGACTAGCGGGGGGCCGGAGGTATTTT
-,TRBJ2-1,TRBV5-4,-,CASGHSSRVVNEQFF,TGTGCCAGCGGCCACTCGAGCCGGGTCGTCAATGAGCAGTTCTTC
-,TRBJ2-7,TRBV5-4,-,CASSPAGRQSSYEQYF,TGTGCCAGCAGCCCGGCAGGTCGGCAATCCTCCTACGAGCAGTACTTC